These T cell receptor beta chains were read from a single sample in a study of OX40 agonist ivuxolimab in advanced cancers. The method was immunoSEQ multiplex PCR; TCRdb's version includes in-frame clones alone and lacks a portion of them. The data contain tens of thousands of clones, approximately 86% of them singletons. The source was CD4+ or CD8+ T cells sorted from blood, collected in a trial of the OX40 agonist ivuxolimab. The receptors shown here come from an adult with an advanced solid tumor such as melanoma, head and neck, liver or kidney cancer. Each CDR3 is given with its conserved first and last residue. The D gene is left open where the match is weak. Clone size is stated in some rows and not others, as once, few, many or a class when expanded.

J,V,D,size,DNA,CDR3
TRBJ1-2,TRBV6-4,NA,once,TGTGCCAGCAGTGACGGCTTTTGGGGCTACACCTTC,CASSDGFWGYTF
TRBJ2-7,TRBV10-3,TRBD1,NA,TGTGCCATCAGTGAGACTGGACAGGCGACCTCCTACGAGCAGTACTTC,CAISETGQATSYEQYF
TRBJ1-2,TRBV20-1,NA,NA,TGCAGTGCTAGTACGCAGGATGGCTACACCTTC,CSASTQDGYTF
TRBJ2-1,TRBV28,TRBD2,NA,TGTGCCAGCAGTCCATCGGGACTAGCGGACAATGAGCAGTTCTTC,CASSPSGLADNEQFF
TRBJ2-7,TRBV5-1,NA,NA,TGCGCCAGCAGCTTGGTCGGAGCTAGGCCGGACGAGCAGTACTTC,CASSLVGARPDEQYF
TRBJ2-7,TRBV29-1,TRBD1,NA,TGCAGCGTGATCGACAGGGTTCAGCACGAGCAGTACTTC,CSVIDRVQHEQYF
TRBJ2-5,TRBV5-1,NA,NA,TGCGCCAGCAGCGCCACGACAACAGGGGAGACCCAGTACTTC,CASSATTTGETQYF
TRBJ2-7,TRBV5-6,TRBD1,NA,TGTGCCAGCAGCTTACGGACAGGTTTCTCCTACGAGCAGTACTTC,CASSLRTGFSYEQYF
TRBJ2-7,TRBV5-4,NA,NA,TGTGCCAGCAGCCCAGGCAGGGAACGGGGTAACGAGCAGTACTTC,CASSPGRERGNEQYF
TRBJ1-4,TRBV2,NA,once,TGTGCCAGCAGTGGGACAGTAGCAACTAATGAAAAACTGTTTTTT,CASSGTVATNEKLFF
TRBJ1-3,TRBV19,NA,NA,TGTGCCAGTAGTATAGACAGGGTTGGAAACACCATATATTTT,CASSIDRVGNTIYF
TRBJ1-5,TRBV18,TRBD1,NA,TGTGCCAGCTCACCATACGGGGACAGGGGGCGCGACGATCAGCCCCAGCATTTT,CASSPYGDRGRDDQPQHF
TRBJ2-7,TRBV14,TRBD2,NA,TGTGCCAGCAGCGAATTAGACAGCGGGAGCGTCGAGCAGTACTTC,CASSELDSGSVEQYF
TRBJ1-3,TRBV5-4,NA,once,TGTGCCAGCAGCCCTGACCCTTCTGGAAACACCATATATTTT,CASSPDPSGNTIYF
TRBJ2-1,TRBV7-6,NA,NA,TGTGCCAGCAGCACCTCGGGGAATGAGCAGTTCTTC,CASSTSGNEQFF
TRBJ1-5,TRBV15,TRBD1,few,TGTGCCACCAGCAGGCCCTCGGACAGGTTCTCATATCAGCCCCAGCATTTT,CATSRPSDRFSYQPQHF
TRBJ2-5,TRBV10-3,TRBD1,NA,TGTGCCATCAGGGAACAGGGGCAAGAGACCCAGTACTTC,CAIREQGQETQYF
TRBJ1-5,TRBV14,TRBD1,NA,TGTGCCAGCAGCCACCCAGGGGGCGCAGGGAATCAGCCCCAGCATTTT,CASSHPGGAGNQPQHF
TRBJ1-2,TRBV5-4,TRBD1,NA,TGTGCCAGCAGCTCCGGACAGGGTTGGGGCTACACCTTC,CASSSGQGWGYTF
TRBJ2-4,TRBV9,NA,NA,TGTGCCAGCAGCCCCGACCCTCTAGCCAAAAACATTCAGTACTTC,CASSPDPLAKNIQYF
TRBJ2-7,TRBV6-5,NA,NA,TGTGCCAGCAGTTCCCGGACGGTATTTTACGAGCAGTACTTC,CASSSRTVFYEQYF
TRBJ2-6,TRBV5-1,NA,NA,TGCGCCAGCAGCTTGGAGGGCATATCTTCCGTCCTGACTTTC,CASSLEGISSVLTF
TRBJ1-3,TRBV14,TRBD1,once,TGTGCCAGTGGACGGACAGGAATCTCTGGAAACACCATATATTTT,CASGRTGISGNTIYF
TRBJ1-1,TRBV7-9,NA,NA,TGTGCCAGCAGCTTGGAGAACACTGAAGCTTTCTTT,CASSLENTEAFF
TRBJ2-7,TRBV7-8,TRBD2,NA,TGTGCCAGCAGCTTAGGACCCAGCGGGAGACCACCCGAGCAGTACTTC,CASSLGPSGRPPEQYF
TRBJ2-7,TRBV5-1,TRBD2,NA,TGCGCCAGCCGTTTCGGGGGGTCGTCGTACGAGCAGTACTTC,CASRFGGSSYEQYF
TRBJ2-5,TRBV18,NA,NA,TGTGCCAGCTCAACGGACCTAGCAGCTGAGACCCAGTACTTC,CASSTDLAAETQYF